Sequencing of this T cell receptor (beta chain) was carried out in a study of blood T cells in healthy people across ages. Primers used in a second PCR of roughly 6 to 11 cycles were a sample-barcoded 5' primer and a J-beta primer mix. Each cDNA molecule received a tag from a template-switch adaptor that had 12 random nucleotides. TCRdb used MiXCR to reprocess the 5' RACE reads, holding one entry per CDR3 protein. The sample holds around 780,000 distinct CDR3 sequences, around 25% seen once. J lost 3 bases, V lost 3 bases, and 3 bases had no gene match. This CDR3 contains 15 residues. Around 10 milliliters of peripheral blood were drawn from each donor. The sample was also linked to a second study, of T cells of mothers and their children. This second report adds: cDNA was made from all extracted RNA, 1.5 ug per 15 ul. Related mother-child pairs shared marginally more repertoire than unrelated pairs, though not significantly.

Input material: blood. J is TRBJ2-3 and V is TRBV12-3 or TRBV12-4; the match to TRBD2 covers 10 bases. This sequence originates from a boy aged 5-17 years in good health. CDR3 residues: CASSFSGGYTDTQYF. The CDR3 DNA reads TGTGCCAGCAGTTTTAGCGGGGGGTATACAGATACGCAGTATTTT.